The next 14 T cell receptor beta chains were all read from a single sample in a study of CD8 T cell repertoires and HIV-1 epitope variants. Some clones are missing from TCRdb's copy, which holds only in-frame ones; the method was immunoSEQ multiplex PCR. The data show under 6,500 clones, with around 71% seen just once and around 40% held by the top ten. The antigens for these receptors are not known. The sequencing sample was made of cultured CD8+ T cells derived from PBMCs. These receptors were obtained from a male donor with HIV.

This chain uses TRBV7-8 with TRBJ2-5; D is possibly TRBD1 (5 bases). The V end lost 5 bases, the J end lost 1 base, and 11 bases lay between the germline ends. The germline CDR1 and CDR2 sequences are SGHVS and FQNEAQ. The CDR3 is 14 residues long. CDR3 nucleotide sequence: TGTGCCAGCAGCGACGGACAACCCCAAGAGACCCAGTACTTC. As protein: CASSDGQPQETQYF.

This chain connects TRBV10-3 to TRBJ1-1; D gene ambiguous. CDR3 size: 12 residues. CDR1 is ENHRY and CDR2 is SYGVKD in the germline V gene. The V and J ends lost 6 bases and 0 bases respectively, with 5 bases between them. This chain's CDR3 is CAIREMNTEAFF. Written as DNA, the CDR3 is TGTGCCATCAGGGAAATGAACACTGAAGCTTTCTTT.

CDR3 loop: CASSPGQGANEQYF. CDR3 nucleotide sequence: TGTGCCAGTAGCCCTGGGCAGGGGGCGAACGAGCAGTACTTC. The chain links TRBV19 to TRBJ2-7; 8 positions match TRBD1. Germline CDR1 LNHDA, CDR2 SQIVND (reference sequence). V gave up 6 bases and J gave up 5 bases; unmatched junction bases: 9. The CDR3 runs 14 residues.

The gene calls are TRBV2 and TRBJ2-7; 8 bases match TRBD1. Per germline, CDR1 SNHLY and CDR2 FYNNEI. The CDR3 is 14 amino acids. After removal of 5 bases from V and 2 bases from J, the junction contained 5 bases not matched to a gene. The CDR3 loop is CASSWDRTAYEQYF. The CDR3 coding sequence is TGTGCCAGCAGTTGGGACAGGACCGCCTACGAGCAGTACTTC.

The chain joins TRBV11-1 to TRBJ2-1, with a possible D match to TRBD2 (6 bases). Germline values: CDR1 SGHAT, CDR2 FQDESV (reference sequence). Trimming took 0 bases from V and 7 from J, leaving 13 bases between them. This CDR3 is built from 15 residues. The CDR3 DNA follows: TGTGCCAGCAGCTTAGCTAGGCTAGCGAGGAATGAGCAGTTCTTC. This encodes CASSLARLARNEQFF.

V is TRBV7-2 and J is TRBJ2-2, with 7 bases that match TRBD2. The CDR3 spans 17 residues. Looked up from germline, CDR1 is SGHTA and CDR2 is FQGNSA. V was clipped by 1 base and J by 7 bases; unmatched bases: 12. The CDR3 nucleotides read TGTGCCAGCAGCTTAGACTGGCGGGAGAGGCGGGGCGGGGAGCTGTTTTTT. This gives the protein CASSLDWRERRGGELFF.

By sample fraction, this clone is medium-sized. This chain connects TRBV27 to TRBJ1-1; D not resolved. The CDR3 sequence is 14 residues long. The V end lost 6 bases, the J end lost 3 bases, and 14 bases lay between the germline ends. The germline gives CDR1 MNHEY, CDR2 SMNVEV (reference sequence). The DNA of the CDR3 is TGTGCCAGCAGCCCCTCCGACACTTACACTGAAGCTTTCTTT. This encodes CASSPSDTYTEAFF.

The chain combines TRBV4-1 with TRBJ2-4, with D perhaps matching TRBD2 (5 bases). This CDR3 contains 14 residues. CDR1 and CDR2 (germline): MGHRA, YSYEKL. V lost 0 bases and J 8 bases, leaving 11 bases between the germline ends. The DNA of the CDR3 is TGCGCCAGCAGCCAAGACTACGGGAAAGACATTCAGTACTTC. Protein product: CASSQDYGKDIQYF.

The chain has TRBV6-1 and TRBJ2-3; TRBD2 aligns across 7 bases. Germline trimming cut 8 bases from V and 2 bases from J; bases unmatched to any gene: 10. Germline V CDR1 and CDR2: MNHNS, SASEGT. CDR3 size: 15 residues. CDR3 in DNA: TGTGCCAGCCCGAGCGGGGAGGCCTACACAGATACGCAGTATTTT. Translating gives CASPSGEAYTDTQYF.

This clone came up a few times. The chain links TRBV2 to TRBJ2-2; D ambiguous. CDR3 length: 14 amino acids. Germline CDR1 SNHLY, CDR2 FYNNEI. The V end lost 3 bases, the J end lost 1 base, and 6 bases lay between the germline ends. CDR3 residues: CASSDRLNTGELFF. The CDR3 DNA sequence: TGTGCCAGCAGTGACAGATTGAACACCGGGGAGCTGTTTTTT. The entire variable domain, with the rest obtained from reference TRBV2 and TRBJ2-2, is as follows: EPEVTQTPSHQVTQMGQEVILRCVPISNHLYFYWYRQILGQKVEFLVSFYNNEISEKSEIFDDQFSVERPDGSNFTLKIRSTKLEDSAMYFCASSDRLNTGELFFGEGSRLTVL.

This sequence joins TRBV7-8 and TRBJ1-1; D may be TRBD1 (5 bases). The CDR3 consists of 13 residues. V was trimmed by 4 bases and J by 7 bases, leaving 13 bases between them. Per germline, CDR1 SGHVS and CDR2 FQNEAQ. CDR3 in amino acids: CASSSLTALEAFF. CDR3 sequence (DNA): TGTGCCAGCAGCTCATTGACAGCCCTTGAAGCTTTCTTT.

This clone was seen a few times. The rearrangement joins TRBV14 to TRBJ2-6, with D perhaps TRBD2 (5 bases). Germline loops: CDR1 SGHDN, CDR2 FVKESK. V was pared by 0 bases and J by 2 bases, with 14 bases between. The CDR3 consists of 18 residues. In DNA, the CDR3 is TGTGCCAGCAGCCAAGAAACGGGGAGATCGGCTGGGGCCAACGTCCTGACTTTC. This encodes CASSQETGRSAGANVLTF. Using reference TRBV14 and TRBJ2-6 for the parts outside the CDR3, the full variable domain is EAGVTQFPSHSVIEKGQTVTLRCDPISGHDNLYWYRRVMGKEIKFLLHFVKESKQDESGMPNNRFLAERTGGTYSTLKVQPAELEDSGVYFCASSQETGRSAGANVLTFGAGSRLTVL.

This chain uses TRBV28 with TRBJ2-2; the D is unclear. The length of the CDR3 is 16 residues. Between the trimmed V and J ends, which lost 4 bases and 5 bases, there was a span of 17 bases. Germline CDR1 reads MDHEN; CDR2 reads SYDVKM. The CDR3 loop is CASSSRIGPDTGELFF. The CDR3 DNA follows: TGTGCCAGCAGTTCCAGAATCGGCCCTGATACCGGGGAGCTGTTTTTT.

This clone was seen a few times. The chain combines TRBV11-2 with TRBJ1-2; no definite D call. V lost 5 bases and J 7 bases, leaving 11 bases between the germline ends. The CDR3 has 12 residues. Germline V gene sequence: CDR1 SGHAT, CDR2 FQNNGV. CDR3 loop: CASSPRTSGYTF. The CDR3 nucleotides read TGTGCCAGCAGCCCCCGGACTTCTGGCTACACCTTC.